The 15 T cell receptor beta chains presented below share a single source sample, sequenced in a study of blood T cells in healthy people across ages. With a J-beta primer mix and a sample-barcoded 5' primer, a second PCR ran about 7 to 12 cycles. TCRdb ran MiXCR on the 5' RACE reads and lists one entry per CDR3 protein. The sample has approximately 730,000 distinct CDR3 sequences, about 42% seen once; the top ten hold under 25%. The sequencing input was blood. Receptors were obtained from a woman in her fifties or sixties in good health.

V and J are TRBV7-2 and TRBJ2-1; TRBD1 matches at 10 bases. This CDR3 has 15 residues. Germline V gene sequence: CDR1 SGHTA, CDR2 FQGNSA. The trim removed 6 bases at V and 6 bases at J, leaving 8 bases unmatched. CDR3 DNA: TGTGCCAGCAGTACGGGACAGGGGTCTCCCAATGAGCAGTTCTTC. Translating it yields CASSTGQGSPNEQFF.

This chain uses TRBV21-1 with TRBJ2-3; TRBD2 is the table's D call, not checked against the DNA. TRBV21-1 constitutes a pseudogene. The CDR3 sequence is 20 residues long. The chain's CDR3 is CASSKERLAGGPLSTDTQYF. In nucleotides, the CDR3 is TGTGCCAGCAGCAAAGAACGCCTAGCGGGAGGGCCCCTAAGCACAGATACGCAGTATTTT.

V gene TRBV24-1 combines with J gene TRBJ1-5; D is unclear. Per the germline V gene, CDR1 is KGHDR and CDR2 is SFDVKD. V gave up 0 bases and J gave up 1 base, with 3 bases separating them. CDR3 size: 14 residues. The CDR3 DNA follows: TGTGCCACCAGTGATTTGCAAAGCAATCAGCCCCAGCATTTT. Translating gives CATSDLQSNQPQHF.

CDR3 region: CSAEGQGAGEQYF. The CDR3 coding sequence is TGCAGTGCCGAGGGACAGGGGGCAGGCGAGCAGTACTTC. This chain uses TRBV20-1 with TRBJ2-7, with 12 bases identical to TRBD1. The V segment lost 6 bases and the J segment 6 bases; nucleotides outside the gene matches: 6. The CDR3 length is 13 residues. Germline CDR1 reads DFQATT; CDR2 reads SNEGSKA (reference sequence).

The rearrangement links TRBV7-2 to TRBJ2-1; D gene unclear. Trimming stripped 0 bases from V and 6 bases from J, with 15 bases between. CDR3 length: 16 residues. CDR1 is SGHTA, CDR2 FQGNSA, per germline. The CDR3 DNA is TGTGCCAGCAGCTTAGCAGTGACAACTAAGGGCAATGAGCAGTTCTTC. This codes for CASSLAVTTKGNEQFF.

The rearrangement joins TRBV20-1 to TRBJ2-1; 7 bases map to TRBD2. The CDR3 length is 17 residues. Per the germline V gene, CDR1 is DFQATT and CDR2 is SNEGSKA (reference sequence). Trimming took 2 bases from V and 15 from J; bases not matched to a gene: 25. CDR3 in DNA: TGCAGTGCTAGAATGGGATGGGGGACTAATAATCACGATGGGCGGTTCTTC. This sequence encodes CSARMGWGTNNHDGRFF.

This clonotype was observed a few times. This chain's CDR3 is CASSLPGTGSYGYTF. CDR3 DNA sequence: TGTGCCAGCAGCCTACCCGGGACAGGGTCCTATGGCTACACCTTC. The rearrangement links TRBV3-1 to TRBJ1-2, with 9 nucleotides matching TRBD1. The V and J ends lost 4 bases and 4 bases, in that order; junction bases with no gene match: 7. This CDR3 has 15 amino acids. Germline CDR1 is LGHDT and CDR2 is YNNKEL (reference sequence).

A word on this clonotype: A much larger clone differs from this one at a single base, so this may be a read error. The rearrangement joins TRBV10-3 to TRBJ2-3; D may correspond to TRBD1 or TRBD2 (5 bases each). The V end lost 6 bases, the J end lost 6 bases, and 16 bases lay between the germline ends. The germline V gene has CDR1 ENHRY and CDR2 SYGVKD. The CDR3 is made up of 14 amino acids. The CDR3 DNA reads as TGTGCCATCAGCCAGGGACCAGCGCTGGATACGCAGTATTTT. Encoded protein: CAISQGPALDTQYF.

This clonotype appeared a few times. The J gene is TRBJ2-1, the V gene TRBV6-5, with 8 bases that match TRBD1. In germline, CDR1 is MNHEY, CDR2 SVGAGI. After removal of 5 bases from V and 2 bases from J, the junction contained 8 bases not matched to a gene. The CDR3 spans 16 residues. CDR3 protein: CASSPFGQGTYNEQFF. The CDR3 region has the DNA TGTGCCAGCAGTCCCTTCGGACAGGGAACCTACAATGAGCAGTTCTTC.

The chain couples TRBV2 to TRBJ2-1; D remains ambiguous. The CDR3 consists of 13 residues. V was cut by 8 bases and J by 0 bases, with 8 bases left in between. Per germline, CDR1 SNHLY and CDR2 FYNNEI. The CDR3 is CASVRNSYNEQFF. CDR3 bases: TGTGCCAGCGTAAGAAACTCCTACAATGAGCAGTTCTTC. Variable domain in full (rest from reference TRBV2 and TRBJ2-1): EPEVTQTPSHQVTQMGQEVILRCVPISNHLYFYWYRQILGQKVEFLVSFYNNEISEKSEIFDDQFSVERPDGSNFTLKIRSTKLEDSAMYFCASVRNSYNEQFFGPGTRLTVL.

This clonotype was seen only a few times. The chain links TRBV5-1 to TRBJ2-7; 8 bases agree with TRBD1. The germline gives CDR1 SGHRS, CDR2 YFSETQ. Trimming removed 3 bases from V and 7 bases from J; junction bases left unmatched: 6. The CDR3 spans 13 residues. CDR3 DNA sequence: TGCGCCAGCAGCTGGGCAGGGGGCCGGGAGCAGTACTTC. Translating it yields CASSWAGGREQYF.

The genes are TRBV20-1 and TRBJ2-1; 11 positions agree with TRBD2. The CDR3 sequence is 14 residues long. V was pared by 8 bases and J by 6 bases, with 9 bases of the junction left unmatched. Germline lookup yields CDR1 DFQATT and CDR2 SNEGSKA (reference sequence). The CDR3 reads CSPTWTSGPNEQFF. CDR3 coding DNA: TGCAGTCCTACTTGGACTAGCGGGCCCAATGAGCAGTTCTTC.

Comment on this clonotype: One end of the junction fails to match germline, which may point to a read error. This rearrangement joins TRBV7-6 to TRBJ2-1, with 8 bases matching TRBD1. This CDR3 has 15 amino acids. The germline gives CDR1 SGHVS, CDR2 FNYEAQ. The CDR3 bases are TGTGCCAGCAGCTTAGCGCAGGGGGCCAACAAGGAGCAGTTCTTC. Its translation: CASSLAQGANKEQFF.

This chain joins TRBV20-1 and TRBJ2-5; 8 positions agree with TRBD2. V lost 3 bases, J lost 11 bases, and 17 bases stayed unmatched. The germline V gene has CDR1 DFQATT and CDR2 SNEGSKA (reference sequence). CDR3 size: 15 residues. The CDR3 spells CSASSLGGGRNEQYF. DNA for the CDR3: TGCAGTGCTAGTTCGCTCGGCGGGGGGCGGAATGAGCAGTACTTC.

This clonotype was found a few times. CDR3 coding DNA: TGCGCCAGCAGCTTGGCGCCAGGGGGGCCCAACGAGCAGTACTTC. Translation gives CASSLAPGGPNEQYF. The J gene is TRBJ2-7, the V gene TRBV5-1; the D gene is possibly TRBD1 (7 bases). Deletions cut 0 bases from V and 5 bases from J, with 15 bases between. The CDR3 covers 15 residues. CDR1 SGHRS and CDR2 YFSETQ come from the germline V gene.